The sequence of this T cell receptor (beta chain) was determined in a study of shared clonotypes between healthy human individuals. Turning to the study itself: Each donor's CD4 naive and CD4 memory cells filled three plates apiece, CD8 naive two, and CD8 memory one. Study-level points and caveats: It was only blood that was sampled, and tissue repertoires likely differ. It was observed that 5% to 6% of naive CD4 clonotypes were shared across a few donors. Owing to a small donor count, the genetic and exposure-history diversity represented was limited.

The CDR3 runs to 14 residues. Germline lookup yields CDR1 MNHEY and CDR2 SMNVEV (reference sequence). V was pared by 3 bases and J by 1 base, with 9 bases between. Comment on this clone: Its antigen is currently unknown.

Clones were sequenced by immunoSEQ multiplex PCR, and TCRdb holds only the in-frame ones, with some missing. The data show 2 million to 2.5 million clones, around 95% seen once. Sequenced sample: naive CD4+ T cells sorted from blood. Subset defined: CD45RA+ positively selected. The chain is built from TRBV27 and TRBJ2-5, with D possibly TRBD1 on 5 matching bases. The sequence was obtained from a man aged 18-30 years in good health. In nucleotides, the CDR3 is TGTGCCAGCAGTTTTGGACACTCCCAAGAGACCCAGTACTTC. Protein product: CASSFGHSQETQYF.